This T cell receptor beta chain is drawn from a study of response to subunit inactivated influenza vaccine. Study-level results: Each seasonal influenza vaccination recruits few new T cells, the authors suggested.

MiXCR, applied by TCRdb to the RT-PCR reads, yields one record per CDR3 protein. The data show roughly 710,000 distinct CDR3 sequences, 14% seen once. Losses at the gene ends were 5 bases for V and 3 bases for J; bases not matched to a gene: 6. The CDR3 has 15 amino acids. Germline lookup yields CDR1 SGHRS and CDR2 YFSETQ. This clonotype occurred a few times. What it binds is unknown. Material: PBMCs from blood, obtained around 15 days before vaccination. The chain uses TRBV5-1 and TRBJ2-2, with 8 bases fitting TRBD2. This clonotype was sampled from a man aged 45 to 65 who received an inactivated influenza vaccine. CDR3 region: CASRRGATDTGELFF. The CDR3 DNA is TGCGCCAGCAGGCGGGGGGCTACAGACACCGGGGAGCTGTTTTTT.